The 15 T cell receptor beta chains below were found in one sample sequenced in a study of T-cell memory formation after mild COVID-19. TCRdb analysed the 5' RACE reads with MiXCR anew, one entry per CDR3 protein. Of some 100,000 distinct CDR3 sequences listed, over 8.5% are singletons. Sequencing was performed on PBMCs or a T cell subset sorted from them (not recorded which). These receptors were obtained from a man aged 18 to 29 who had mild COVID-19 (a few samples of this study predate the infection). Cell type and time point are not known.

This clonotype was counted many times. V is TRBV4-2 and J is TRBJ2-3; 9 nucleotides align to TRBD2. The CDR3 runs to 15 residues. Germline V lookup: CDR1 LGHNA, CDR2 YNFKEQ. The V gene end was trimmed by 2 bases and the J gene end by 4 bases; junction bases not matched to a gene: 4. The CDR3 loop reads CASSQRLAAADTQYF. CDR3 bases: TGTGCCAGCAGCCAAAGACTAGCGGCGGCAGATACGCAGTATTTT.

The rearrangement links TRBV6-5 to TRBJ2-3; D perhaps matches TRBD1 (6 bases). The ends were cut back, 6 bases at V and 0 bases at J, with 13 bases in the middle. Germline V CDR1 and CDR2: MNHEY, SVGAGI. The CDR3 extends over 15 amino acids. CDR3 coding DNA: TGTGCCAGCAGGCCCCAGGGGAAAAGCACAGATACGCAGTATTTT. Its translation: CASRPQGKSTDTQYF.

In its sample, this clonotype was seen a few times. The gene calls are TRBV7-2 and TRBJ1-5; D is ambiguous. The CDR3 consists of 15 residues. Germline CDR1 and CDR2: SGHTA and FQGNSA. V shed 5 bases and J shed 1 base, with 12 bases lying between them. The CDR3 sequence is CASSLVGGSNQPQHF. The CDR3 nucleotides are TGTGCCAGCAGCCTCGTAGGAGGGAGCAATCAGCCCCAGCATTTT.

The rearrangement links TRBV27 to TRBJ2-3; 11 positions match TRBD2. Germline V gene sequence: CDR1 MNHEY, CDR2 SMNVEV (reference sequence). V dropped 4 bases and J dropped 2; count of bases not matched to a gene: 5. The CDR3 runs to 16 residues. The DNA for the CDR3 is TGTGCCAGCAGTTCCCTAGCGGGGGGATACACAGATACGCAGTATTTT. Translation: CASSSLAGGYTDTQYF.

V gene TRBV6-1 combines with J gene TRBJ2-1; TRBD1 aligns across 7 bases. The CDR3 sequence is 12 residues long. The germline V gene has CDR1 MNHNS and CDR2 SASEGT. Germline trimming cut 10 bases from V and 4 bases from J; bases unmatched to any gene: 4. The CDR3 loop reads CATKQGYNEQFF. In nucleotides, the CDR3 is TGTGCCACCAAACAGGGGTACAATGAGCAGTTCTTC.

This chain joins TRBV6-5 and TRBJ2-1; TRBD1 agrees at 9 bases. This CDR3 comprises 13 residues. The junction had 3 bases not matched to a gene; V was cut back by 6 bases and J by 6 bases. Per the germline V gene, CDR1 is MNHEY and CDR2 is SVGAGI. The CDR3 coding sequence is TGTGCCAGCAGATTGGACAGGGGCAATGAGCAGTTCTTC. As protein: CASRLDRGNEQFF.

This clonotype occurred a few times. The CDR3 reads CASSIRLREETQYF. CDR3 sequence (DNA): TGTGCCAGCAGCATAAGACTACGAGAAGAGACCCAGTACTTC. V is TRBV7-9 and J is TRBJ2-5; TRBD2 is a possible D gene (5 bases). The V and J ends lost 5 bases and 3 bases respectively, with 13 bases between them. CDR3 length: 14 residues. The germline V gene encodes CDR1 SEHNR and CDR2 FQNEAQ (reference sequence).

This CDR3 is CASSLGTTSFYEQYF. The CDR3 nucleotides read TGTGCCAGCAGCTTAGGGACTACGTCCTTCTACGAGCAGTACTTC. The chain carries TRBV7-2 and TRBJ2-7, with D perhaps matching TRBD2 (6 bases). The CDR3 length is 15 residues. Germline V gene lookup returns CDR1 SGHTA and CDR2 FQGNSA. Trimming stripped 1 base from V and 3 bases from J, with 13 bases between.

Many counts were recorded for this clonotype. CDR3 in DNA: TGCAGCGTTGGGAGCATGAACACTGAAGCTTTCTTT. Translating gives CSVGSMNTEAFF. The J gene is TRBJ1-1, the V gene TRBV29-1; D not certain. Germline V CDR1 and CDR2: SQVTM, ANQGSEA. Trimming cost V 4 bases and J 0 bases, with 6 bases left between them. The CDR3 covers 12 residues.

The CDR3 region has the DNA TGTGCCAGCAGCCACGGGGGACAGGGGTACACCGGGGAGCTGTTTTTT. Its translation: CASSHGGQGYTGELFF. The rearrangement joins TRBV3-1 to TRBJ2-2, with 10 nucleotides matching TRBD1. CDR1 and CDR2 (germline): LGHDT, YNNKEL (reference sequence). J gave up 3 bases and V 3 bases, and 4 bases lay outside the gene matches. The CDR3 is 16 residues long.

This clonotype came up a few times. This rearrangement joins TRBV5-1 to TRBJ2-1; the D gene is possibly TRBD2 (5 bases). CDR1 is SGHRS, CDR2 YFSETQ, per germline. V dropped 4 bases and J dropped 7 bases, with 21 bases sitting between them. The CDR3 sequence is 16 residues long. CDR3 amino acids: CASSPPLSGEWNEQFF. DNA of the CDR3: TGCGCCAGCAGCCCCCCCCTGAGCGGTGAGTGGAATGAGCAGTTCTTC.

Ten or more counts support this clonotype. The chain uses TRBV10-3 and TRBJ2-3, with 7 bases lining up with TRBD2. Looked up from germline, CDR1 is ENHRY and CDR2 is SYGVKD. V shed 0 bases and J 2 bases; nucleotides not matched to a gene: 2. The CDR3 contains 15 residues. The CDR3 loop is CAISESGLLTDTQYF. The CDR3 nucleotides read TGTGCCATCAGTGAGTCGGGACTACTCACAGATACGCAGTATTTT.

This clonotype was seen more than once but under ten times. V and J are TRBV9 and TRBJ2-2; D might be TRBD1 (6 bases). CDR3 length equals 12 residues. Per germline, CDR1 SGDLS and CDR2 YYNGEE. The V gene lost 5 bases and the J gene lost 6 bases, with 8 bases spanning the gap. Here the CDR3 DNA reads TGTGCCAGCAGTACAGGGTCCGGGGAGCTGTTTTTT. It codes for CASSTGSGELFF.

The V and J genes are TRBV6-6 and TRBJ2-4, with D maybe TRBD1 (6 bases). The CDR3 is 18 amino acids. The V gene's germline CDR1 is MNHNY and CDR2 SVGAGI (reference sequence). Trimming left V 0 bases short and J 4 bases short, with 19 bases between. CDR3 loop: CASSYSDLNDRRKNIQYF. In DNA form, the CDR3 reads TGTGCCAGCAGTTACTCCGATCTAAACGACAGGAGAAAAAACATTCAGTACTTC.

This clonotype counts as medium-sized. The rearrangement joins TRBV20-1 to TRBJ2-1; D uncertain. This CDR3 contains 14 residues. Germline CDR1 and CDR2: DFQATT and SNEGSKA (reference sequence). V was trimmed by 3 bases and J by 5 bases, leaving 14 bases between them. Here the CDR3 reads CSARIGPHDNEQFF. CDR3 DNA: TGCAGTGCTAGGATTGGGCCTCACGACAATGAGCAGTTCTTC.